This T cell receptor (beta chain) was sequenced for a study of OX40 agonist ivuxolimab in advanced cancers. Study results and limitations: Fewer expanded clones were found on average in CD4+ than in CD8+ T cells. Some of the lowest clonal expansion was seen in partial responders at 0.1-3.0 mg/kg. At doses 0.1 to 3.0 mg/kg, CD4+ and CD8+ clones expanded.

The table came from immunoSEQ multiplex PCR; TCRdb's copy has only in-frame clones and leaves some out. Of some 32,000 clones detected, 84% appear once; the ten largest clones hold more than 15%. To note about this clone: The antigen is undetermined.

Trimming removed 5 bases at V and 8 bases at J, with 16 bases between. The V gene's germline CDR1 is SGHTA and CDR2 FQGTGA. The CDR3 loop spans 14 amino acids. This receptor was obtained from an adult with an advanced solid tumor such as melanoma, head and neck, liver or kidney cancer. Sequenced here: CD4+ or CD8+ T cells sorted from blood, sampled in a trial of the OX40 agonist ivuxolimab. The rearrangement joins TRBV7-3 to TRBJ2-1, with TRBD2 as a possible D gene (5 bases). The CDR3 loop is CASSDPWGEDEQFF. Here the CDR3 DNA reads TGTGCCAGCAGCGACCCTTGGGGAGAGGATGAGCAGTTCTTC.